The 22 T cell receptor beta chains presented below share a single source sample, sequenced in a study of cytomegalovirus exposure and HLA in healthy donors. The primer mix had 60 Vbeta and 13 Jbeta primers. Here immunoSEQ multiplex PCR was the method, and the copy in TCRdb shows in-frame clones only, minus some. The repertoire includes about 120,000 clones, approximately 80% of them detected once, and around 1.6% sits in the top ten. The sequenced sample was PBMCs. The receptors here all came from a woman under 30 in good health and CMV-seronegative.

The CDR3 protein is CASSIGSGRYNEQFF. CDR3 sequence (DNA): TGTGCCAGTAGTATTGGGAGCGGGAGATACAATGAGCAGTTCTTC. V gene TRBV19 combines with J gene TRBJ2-1, with 8 bases that match TRBD2. The CDR3 sequence is 15 residues long. Trimming took 3 bases from V and 4 from J; bases not matched to a gene: 5. Germline V CDR1 and CDR2: LNHDA, SQIVND (reference sequence).

This clone was counted once. The chain links TRBV5-5 to TRBJ1-1; no clear D. V lost 4 bases to trimming and J lost 1 base, with 14 bases between them. This CDR3 comprises 15 residues. The germline V gene has CDR1 SGHKS and CDR2 YYEKEE (reference sequence). The CDR3 loop reads CASSPPGTRNTEAFF. The DNA for the CDR3 is TGTGCCAGCAGCCCCCCGGGTACCCGGAACACTGAAGCTTTCTTT.

This clone was picked up a small number of times. The V gene is TRBV7-9, the J gene TRBJ1-4; 11 bases match TRBD1. Germline V gene lookup returns CDR1 SEHNR and CDR2 FQNEAQ (reference sequence). CDR3 length: 18 amino acids. V trimming: 4 bases; J trimming: 7 bases; junction bases outside the gene matches: 14. The CDR3, as DNA: TGTGCCAGCAGCTCGGCCGGGACAGGGGGTATGAGGGGTGAAAAACTGTTTTTT. Translating gives CASSSAGTGGMRGEKLFF.

The V gene is TRBV5-1, the J gene TRBJ1-1; TRBD1 is a possible D gene (5 bases). The CDR3 spans 15 residues. V was cut by 4 bases and J by 4 bases, with 17 bases left in between. Germline assignment: CDR1 SGHRS and CDR2 YFSETQ. The chain's CDR3 is CASSPLAGGGTEAFF. Written as DNA, the CDR3 is TGCGCCAGCAGCCCCCTGGCGGGGGGGGGCACTGAAGCTTTCTTT.

The chain links TRBV27 to TRBJ1-2; D unresolved. Germline V CDR1 and CDR2: MNHEY, SMNVEV (reference sequence). The CDR3 is 13 residues long. The ends were cut back, 5 bases at V and 6 bases at J, with 13 bases in the middle. The CDR3 DNA sequence: TGTGCCAGCAGTGGCTGGGCCGGGGATGGCTACACCTTC. Protein product: CASSGWAGDGYTF.

This clone was seen once. The CDR3 DNA is TGTGCCAGCAGTGCCGGCGACAAAAGATATCAGCCCCAGCATTTT. Encoded protein: CASSAGDKRYQPQHF. The chain joins TRBV6-1 to TRBJ1-5; D not certain. V lost 4 bases and J lost 5, with 15 bases in between. This CDR3 is 15 amino acids long. Germline loops: CDR1 MNHNS, CDR2 SASEGT.

The gene calls are TRBV25-1 and TRBJ1-1; TRBD1 matches 8 bases. From germline, CDR1 is MGHDK and CDR2 SYGVNS. CDR3 size: 16 residues. The junction had 4 bases not matched to a gene; V was cut back by 1 base and J by 0 bases. CDR3: CASSELNRGLNTEAFF. CDR3 bases: TGTGCCAGCAGTGAATTAAACAGGGGGTTGAACACTGAAGCTTTCTTT.

This clone has only one observation. The genes are TRBV25-1 and TRBJ2-1; D possibly corresponds to TRBD2 (5 bases). The CDR3 loop spans 13 amino acids. Germline V gene lookup returns CDR1 MGHDK and CDR2 SYGVNS. V was cut by 2 bases and J by 7 bases, with 9 bases left in between. This CDR3 reads CASSETGGNEQFF. CDR3 coding DNA: TGTGCCAGCAGTGAAACGGGCGGGAATGAGCAGTTCTTC.

This sequence joins TRBV12-5 and TRBJ1-5, with no clear D. Between the trimmed V and J ends, which lost 6 bases and 1 base, there was a span of 10 bases. Per germline, CDR1 LGHNT and CDR2 FRNRAP. The CDR3 consists of 14 residues. CDR3 region: CASGPDGSNQPQHF. DNA for the CDR3: TGTGCTAGTGGACCTGACGGGAGCAATCAGCCCCAGCATTTT. The full variable domain, its missing parts supplied by reference TRBV12-5 and TRBJ1-5, is DARVTQTPRHKVTEMGQEVTMRCQPILGHNTVFWYRQTMMQGLELLAYFRNRAPLDDSGMPKDRFSAEMPDATLATLKIQPSEPRDSAVYFCASGPDGSNQPQHFGDGTRLSIL.

Comment on this clone: One end of the junction does not line up with germline, which may come from a read error. V and J are TRBV7-9 and TRBJ1-2; 10 nucleotides line up with TRBD1. Germline assignment: CDR1 SEHNR and CDR2 FQNEAQ (reference sequence). CDR3 length: 17 residues. CDR3 sequence reads: CSSSPGDRGLLMNGYTF. In nucleotides, the CDR3 is TGTTCCAGCAGCCCGGGAGACAGGGGGCTGTTAATGAATGGCTACACCTTC. The full variable domain, in which reference TRBV7-9 and TRBJ1-2 provide the parts outside the CDR3, is DTGVSQNPRHKITKRGQNVTFRCDPISEHNRLYWYRQTLGQGPEFLTYFQNEAQLEKSRLLSDRFSAERPKGSFSTLEIQRTEQGDSAMYLCSSSPGDRGLLMNGYTFGSGTRLTVV.

The chain has TRBV29-1 and TRBJ1-1, with D uncertain. V lost 3 bases and J lost 0, with 11 bases in between. The CDR3 loop spans 14 amino acids. Germline CDR1 SQVTM, CDR2 ANQGSEA. The CDR3, as DNA: TGCAGCGTTGAGCGCAGGCTTATGAACACTGAAGCTTTCTTT. It specifies CSVERRLMNTEAFF.

Here the CDR3 reads CASSLTSGGPRNEQFF. The DNA of the CDR3 is TGTGCCAGCAGCCTGACTAGCGGGGGGCCGAGGAATGAGCAGTTCTTC. V gene TRBV7-2 combines with J gene TRBJ2-1; 13 bases are a match to TRBD2. The CDR3 loop spans 16 amino acids. CDR1 and CDR2 from the germline V gene are SGHTA and FQGNSA. After removal of 5 bases from V and 7 bases from J, the junction contained 8 bases not matched to a gene. The whole variable domain, remainder taken from reference TRBV7-2 and TRBJ2-1, is GAGVSQSPSNKVTEKGKDVELRCDPISGHTALYWYRQSLGQGLEFLIYFQGNSAPDKSGLPSDRFSAERTGGSVSTLTIQRTQQEDSAVYLCASSLTSGGPRNEQFFGPGTRLTVL.

The chain combines TRBV18 with TRBJ1-4; D ambiguous. The CDR3 sequence is 15 residues long. Per the germline V gene, CDR1 is KGHSH and CDR2 is LQKENI. V lost 3 bases and J lost 5, with 13 bases in between. The CDR3 bases are TGTGCCAGCTCACCGCCGGGTGTAGAAAATGAAAAACTGTTTTTT. Residues: CASSPPGVENEKLFF.

This clone was counted only a few times. The CDR3 sequence: CASNSDRNTEAFF. CDR3 bases: TGTGCCAGCAACTCGGACAGGAACACTGAAGCTTTCTTT. The chain has TRBV2 and TRBJ1-1; weak D call: TRBD1 (6 bases). V was cut by 7 bases and J by 1 base, with 10 bases left in between. Germline values: CDR1 SNHLY, CDR2 FYNNEI. This CDR3 region has 13 residues.

A few counts support this clone. The rearrangement joins TRBV18 to TRBJ1-1; TRBD1 is a possible D gene (5 bases). The CDR3 has 12 residues. Trimming cost V 2 bases and J 4 bases, with 5 bases left between them. Germline lookup yields CDR1 KGHSH and CDR2 LQKENI. The chain's CDR3 is CASSPGATEAFF. The CDR3 region has the DNA TGTGCCAGCTCACCAGGGGCCACTGAAGCTTTCTTT.

This clone was detected only a few times. The chain combines TRBV9 with TRBJ2-2, with 10 bases lining up with TRBD1. CDR1 and CDR2 from the germline V gene are SGDLS and YYNGEE. The V gene end was trimmed by 4 bases and the J gene end by 8 bases; junction bases not matched to a gene: 11. The CDR3 loop spans 16 amino acids. The CDR3 loop reads CASSQRQGALAGELFF. In DNA form, the CDR3 reads TGTGCCAGCAGCCAACGACAGGGGGCTCTGGCAGGGGAGCTGTTTTTT.

CDR3 loop: CASSPSRGRNYGYTF. Written as DNA, the CDR3 is TGTGCCAGTAGTCCATCCCGGGGGAGGAACTATGGCTACACCTTC. This chain connects TRBV19 to TRBJ1-2; possible D gene TRBD1, 5 bases. The CDR3 is 15 amino acids. The ends were cut back, 5 bases at V and 2 bases at J, with 15 bases in the middle. Germline values: CDR1 LNHDA, CDR2 SQIVND (reference sequence).

The V gene is TRBV18, the J gene TRBJ1-2; a possible D gene is TRBD1 (6 bases). V gave up 3 bases and J gave up 6 bases, with 14 bases separating them. The CDR3 covers 14 residues. Germline lookup yields CDR1 KGHSH and CDR2 LQKENI. CDR3 residues: CASSPPAGDHGYTF. CDR3 in DNA: TGTGCCAGCTCACCTCCCGCAGGGGATCATGGCTACACCTTC.

The gene calls are TRBV12-5 and TRBJ2-5, with 7 bases matching TRBD2. Germline V gives CDR1 LGHNT, CDR2 FRNRAP. The CDR3 consists of 14 residues. V shed 2 bases, J shed 11 bases, and the junction held 11 bases outside the gene matches. Here the CDR3 reads CASGLLSTAGEQYF. Here the CDR3 DNA reads TGTGCTAGTGGTTTGTTGAGTACTGCGGGGGAGCAGTACTTC.

The V gene is TRBV29-1, the J gene TRBJ2-6; D may be TRBD2 (5 bases). The CDR3 loop spans 12 amino acids. The germline gives CDR1 SQVTM, CDR2 ANQGSEA. V shed 4 bases and J shed 11 bases, with 12 bases lying between them. The CDR3, as DNA: TGCAGCGTTGCACTAGGGTCCGACGTCCTGACTTTC. Its protein is CSVALGSDVLTF.

The genes are TRBV5-1 and TRBJ2-2; 7 bases map to TRBD2. CDR3 size: 15 residues. The germline CDR1 and CDR2 sequences are SGHRS and YFSETQ. V was clipped by 4 bases and J by 2 bases; unmatched bases: 5. The CDR3 loop reads CASSSLADNTGELFF. CDR3 sequence (DNA): TGCGCCAGCAGCAGCCTAGCGGACAACACCGGGGAGCTGTTTTTT.

The chain links TRBV7-9 to TRBJ2-2; 7 bases map to TRBD2. V shed 3 bases, J shed 1 base, and the junction held 2 bases outside the gene matches. The CDR3 loop spans 15 amino acids. Germline V gene lookup returns CDR1 SEHNR and CDR2 FQNEAQ (reference sequence). For the CDR3, the DNA is TGTGCCAGCAGCTTTTGGGAGGGGAACACCGGGGAGCTGTTTTTT. Translated: CASSFWEGNTGELFF.